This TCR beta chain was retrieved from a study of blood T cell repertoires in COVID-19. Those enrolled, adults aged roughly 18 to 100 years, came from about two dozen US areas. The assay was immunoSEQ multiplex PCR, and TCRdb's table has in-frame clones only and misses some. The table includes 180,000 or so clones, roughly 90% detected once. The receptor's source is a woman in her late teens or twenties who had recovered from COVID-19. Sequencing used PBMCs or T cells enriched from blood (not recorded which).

CDR3 region: CASSLSDSAYEQYF. In DNA, the CDR3 is TGTGCCAGCAGCTTGTCGGACTCCGCCTACGAGCAGTACTTC. The genes are TRBV7-9 and TRBJ2-7; D perhaps matches TRBD2 (5 bases). CDR1 SEHNR and CDR2 FQNEAQ come from the germline V gene (reference sequence). The CDR3 contains 14 residues. The V gene lost 3 bases and the J gene lost 2 bases, with 11 bases spanning the gap.